The next 8 T cell receptor beta chains were all read from a single sample in a study of cytomegalovirus exposure and HLA in healthy donors (dated by TCRdb to about 2017). Library preparation used the immunoSEQ multiplex PCR assay. For the multiplex PCR, a mixture combining 60 forward primers for TCR Vbeta segments and 13 reverse primers for TCR Jbeta segments was used. TCRdb carries this immuneACCESS record with in-frame sequences only. Its versions omit some clonotypes, under half of them owing to an unresolved V gene in the studies checked, with the rest unexplained. The sample table shows under 110,000 clones, and roughly 82% are seen once. The ten largest clonotypes hold roughly 1.5% of the sample. Sequenced input: PBMCs. The origin of the receptors is a man aged 45 to 65 in good health and CMV-seronegative.

This clone was recorded once. For the CDR3, the DNA is TGTGCCACCAGACTGGTAGATACGCAGTATTTT. This translates into CATRLVDTQYF. The V gene is TRBV19, the J gene TRBJ2-3; no reliable D call. The germline CDR1 and CDR2 sequences are LNHDA and SQIVND (reference sequence). This CDR3 region has 11 residues. Trimming cost V 10 bases and J 5 bases, with 10 bases left between them.

The rearrangement joins TRBV11-3 to TRBJ1-1; D unresolved. Looked up from germline, CDR1 is SGHNT and CDR2 is YENEEA. The CDR3 covers 13 residues. V gave up 3 bases and J gave up 2 bases, with 7 bases separating them. The CDR3: CASSLFRNTEAFF. In DNA form, the CDR3 reads TGTGCCAGCAGCTTGTTCAGAAACACTGAAGCTTTCTTT.

Points on this clone: Sequence at one end of the junction differs from germline and may be a read error. V is TRBV7-7 and J is TRBJ2-7; 10 nucleotides line up with TRBD1. Germline values: CDR1 SSHAT, CDR2 FNYEAQ (reference sequence). The CDR3 consists of 13 residues. For the CDR3, the DNA is TGTGCTAGCAGCCAGGACAGGGGGGGCGAGCAGTACTTC. Translation: CASSQDRGGEQYF.

This clone was counted a few times. The chain uses TRBV5-1 and TRBJ2-7, with a tentative D call TRBD1 (5 bases). V was clipped by 4 bases and J by 6 bases, with 11 bases between them. CDR1 and CDR2 (germline): SGHRS, YFSETQ. The CDR3 has 12 amino acids. The CDR3, as DNA: TGCGCCAGCAGCCCATGGGGCGGCGAGCAGTACTTC. This translates into CASSPWGGEQYF. Full variable domain (missing parts from reference TRBV5-1 and TRBJ2-7): KAGVTQTPRYLIKTRGQQVTLSCSPISGHRSVSWYQQTPGQGLQFLFEYFSETQRNKGNFPGRFSGRQFSNSRSEMNVSTLELGDSALYLCASSPWGGEQYFGPGTRLTVT.

The genes are TRBV2 and TRBJ1-4, with unresolved D. Per the germline V gene, CDR1 is SNHLY and CDR2 is FYNNEI. V lost 6 bases, J lost 4 bases, and 9 bases lay in between. The CDR3 runs to 13 residues. The CDR3 coding sequence is TGTGCCAGCAGGCGAGATCATAATGAAAAACTGTTTTTT. This codes for CASRRDHNEKLFF.

Only one count was recorded for this clone. The genes are TRBV6-6 and TRBJ1-1; D is possibly TRBD1 (5 bases). Germline assignment: CDR1 MNHNY and CDR2 SVGAGI (reference sequence). V lost 10 bases to trimming and J lost 5 bases, with 23 bases between them. The CDR3 consists of 15 residues. CDR3 protein: CATRRRPRGGTEAFF. The CDR3 nucleotides read TGTGCCACCCGAAGACGTCCGAGGGGAGGAACTGAAGCTTTCTTT.

The J gene is TRBJ1-6, the V gene TRBV10-1; weak D call: TRBD1 (5 bases). Germline V lookup: CDR1 WNHNN, CDR2 SYGVQD (reference sequence). V shed 4 bases and J shed 10 bases, with 8 bases lying between them. This CDR3 has 12 amino acids. The CDR3 sequence: CASSGQRSPLHF. CDR3 bases: TGCGCCAGCAGTGGACAGCGATCACCCCTCCACTTT.

The chain recombines TRBV11-2 with TRBJ2-3; 11 bases fit TRBD2. The CDR3 sequence is 16 residues long. With V trimmed by 5 bases and J by 5 bases, 9 bases remained unmatched. Germline V CDR1 and CDR2: SGHAT, FQNNGV. CDR3 residues: CASSQGLADWEDTQYF. CDR3 DNA sequence: TGTGCCAGCAGCCAGGGACTAGCGGACTGGGAAGATACGCAGTATTTT.